These 2 T cell receptor beta chains were sequenced from one sample in a study of blood T cell dynamics during melanoma immunotherapy. The time point here: pre-treatment baseline. Method: immunoSEQ multiplex PCR; TCRdb's copy keeps in-frame clones and lacks some. Altogether roughly 9,700 clones are present, 80% to 90% being singletons, with the ten largest covering roughly a tenth. The input for sequencing was blood, taken from a patient treated with checkpoint blockade. All receptors come from a human donor with melanoma.

This chain joins TRBV2 and TRBJ1-1; D is ambiguous. Germline assignment: CDR1 SNHLY and CDR2 FYNNEI. This CDR3 has 15 residues. V shed 8 bases and J shed 2 bases, with 18 bases lying between them. This chain's CDR3 is CASLQDRVFNTEAFF. In DNA, the CDR3 is TGTGCCAGCCTCCAGGATCGGGTTTTCAACACTGAAGCTTTCTTT. The full variable domain, rest sourced from reference TRBV2 and TRBJ1-1, is EPEVTQTPSHQVTQMGQEVILRCVPISNHLYFYWYRQILGQKVEFLVSFYNNEISEKSEIFDDQFSVERPDGSNFTLKIRSTKLEDSAMYFCASLQDRVFNTEAFFGQGTRLTVV.

The rearrangement links TRBV20-1 to TRBJ1-1; no firm D call. Deletions cut 3 bases from V and 7 bases from J, with 9 bases between. The CDR3 has 11 residues. Germline V lookup: CDR1 DFQATT, CDR2 SNEGSKA (reference sequence). In DNA, the CDR3 is TGCAGTGCTAGTAGTCCGGATGAAGCTTTCTTT. Amino acids: CSASSPDEAFF.